The 5 T cell receptor beta chains in this list originate from one sample, sequenced in a study of shared clonotypes between healthy human individuals. TCRdb's copy holds only in-frame clones and misses some; the assay was immunoSEQ multiplex PCR. This table has about 2 million clones, roughly 95% appearing once. Source material: naive CD4+ T cells sorted from blood. Subset described: CD45RA+ positively selected. The receptors come from a man between 18 and 35 years old in good health.

On this clone: It may be a read error: a sequence one base away is much more abundant. The J gene is TRBJ1-2, the V gene TRBV19; tentative D call: TRBD1 (6 bases). Germline V CDR1 and CDR2: LNHDA, SQIVND (reference sequence). This CDR3 contains 13 residues. Trimming took 5 bases from V and 2 from J, leaving 9 bases between them. Here the CDR3 reads CASSRGGNYGYTF. The CDR3 DNA follows: TGTGCCAGTAGTCGAGGGGGAAACTATGGCTACACCTTC.

The CDR3 loop reads CASSVRSGGANEQFF. CDR3 bases: TGTGCCAGCAGTGTTCGTAGCGGGGGGGCAAATGAGCAGTTCTTC. V and J are TRBV2 and TRBJ2-1; 11 bases are a match to TRBD2. The V gene end was trimmed by 4 bases and the J gene end by 7 bases; junction bases not matched to a gene: 6. This CDR3 is built from 15 residues. From germline, CDR1 is SNHLY and CDR2 FYNNEI.

The rearrangement joins TRBV30 to TRBJ2-3, with D possibly TRBD1 on 5 matching bases. There are 16 residues in the CDR3. Between the trimmed V and J ends, which lost 2 bases and 0 bases, there was a span of 15 bases. Per germline, CDR1 GTSNPN and CDR2 SVGIG (reference sequence). Written as DNA, the CDR3 is TGTGCCTGGAGTCGCTTCCGGACATCTAGCACAGATACGCAGTATTTT. It is translated as CAWSRFRTSSTDTQYF.

The chain is built from TRBV5-1 and TRBJ1-5; no clear D. The CDR3 consists of 15 residues. The ends were cut back, 5 bases at V and 0 bases at J, with 12 bases in the middle. Germline V gene data show CDR1 as SGHRS and CDR2 as YFSETQ. This CDR3 is CASRVDTGSNQPQHF. CDR3 DNA: TGCGCCAGCAGAGTTGACACCGGTAGCAATCAGCCCCAGCATTTT.

V is TRBV9 and J is TRBJ1-1; unclear D gene. Trimming left V 0 bases short and J 0 bases short, with 6 bases between. This CDR3 is 14 amino acids long. Germline V gives CDR1 SGDLS, CDR2 YYNGEE. The CDR3 DNA reads as TGTGCCAGCAGCGTAGAAAGTATGAACACTGAAGCTTTCTTT. As protein: CASSVESMNTEAFF.